These T cell receptor beta chains were read from a single sample in a study of T-cell memory formation after mild COVID-19. TCRdb itself ran the 5' RACE reads through MiXCR, one entry per CDR3 protein. The table has around 470,000 distinct CDR3 sequences, roughly 20% seen once. The sample taken for sequencing was PBMCs or a T cell subset sorted from them (not recorded which). All receptors come from an adult woman who had mild COVID-19 (a few samples of this study predate the infection). Cell type and time point are not known. Each CDR3 is given without its conserved first and last residue.

v_gene,j_gene,CDR3aa
TRBV18,TRBJ2-1,ASSRDGSSYNEQF
TRBV5-1,TRBJ2-7,ASSTSPLRDRLRYEQY
TRBV6-5,TRBJ2-5,ASSTREETQY
TRBV11-3,TRBJ2-6,ASSYLPPGRPRSMAGANVLT
TRBV7-6,TRBJ2-3,ASSPIAGGPSTDTQY
TRBV3-1,TRBJ1-6,ASSPSRRNSPLH
TRBV7-2,TRBJ1-1,ASSLAGTGDTEAF
TRBV30,TRBJ2-2,AWSVRGAGELF
TRBV5-1,TRBJ1-2,ASSSSAGGNYGYT
TRBV12-3/TRBV12-4,TRBJ2-7,ASSGLDRGDEQY
TRBV9,TRBJ2-5,ASSDLGGTGETQY
TRBV5-1,TRBJ2-1,ASSFPGLAGANNEQF
TRBV7-3,TRBJ1-6,ASSGGAGSPLH
TRBV2,TRBJ1-1,ASIPTVRGNTEAF
TRBV30,TRBJ1-6,AWRPQGFSPLH
TRBV9,TRBJ2-3,ATGTGGADTQY
TRBV7-2,TRBJ2-3,ASSQGSYTQY
TRBV11-3,TRBJ2-1,ASSPAGLPSEGF